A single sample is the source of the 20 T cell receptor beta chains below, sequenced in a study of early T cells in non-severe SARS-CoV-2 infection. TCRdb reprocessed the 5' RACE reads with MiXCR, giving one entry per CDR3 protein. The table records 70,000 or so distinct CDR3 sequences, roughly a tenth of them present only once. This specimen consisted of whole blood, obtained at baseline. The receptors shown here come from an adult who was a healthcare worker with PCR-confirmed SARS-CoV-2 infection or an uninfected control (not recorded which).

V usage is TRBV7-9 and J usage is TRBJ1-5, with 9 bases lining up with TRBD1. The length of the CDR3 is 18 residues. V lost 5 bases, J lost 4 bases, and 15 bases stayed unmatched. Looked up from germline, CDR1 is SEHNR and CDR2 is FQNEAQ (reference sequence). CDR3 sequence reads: CASSKGNRGPESNQPQHF. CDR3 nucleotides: TGTGCCAGCAGCAAAGGTAACAGGGGGCCAGAAAGTAATCAGCCCCAGCATTTT.

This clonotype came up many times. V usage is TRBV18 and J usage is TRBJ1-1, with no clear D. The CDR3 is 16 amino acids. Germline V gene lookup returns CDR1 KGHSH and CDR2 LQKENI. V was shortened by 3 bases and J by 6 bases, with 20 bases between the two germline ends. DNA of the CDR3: TGTGCCAGCTCACCCGACGACGGCCTCGTCAGCGCTGAAGCTTTCTTT. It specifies CASSPDDGLVSAEAFF.

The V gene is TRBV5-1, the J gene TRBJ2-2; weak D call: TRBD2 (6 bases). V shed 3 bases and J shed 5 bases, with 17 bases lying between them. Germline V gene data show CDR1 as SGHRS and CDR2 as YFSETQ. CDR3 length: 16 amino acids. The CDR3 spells CASSSPSGVETGELFF. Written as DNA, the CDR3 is TGCGCCAGCAGCTCTCCCTCGGGGGTGGAGACCGGGGAGCTGTTTTTT. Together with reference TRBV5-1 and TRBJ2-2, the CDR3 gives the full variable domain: KAGVTQTPRYLIKTRGQQVTLSCSPISGHRSVSWYQQTPGQGLQFLFEYFSETQRNKGNFPGRFSGRQFSNSRSEMNVSTLELGDSALYLCASSSPSGVETGELFFGEGSRLTVL.

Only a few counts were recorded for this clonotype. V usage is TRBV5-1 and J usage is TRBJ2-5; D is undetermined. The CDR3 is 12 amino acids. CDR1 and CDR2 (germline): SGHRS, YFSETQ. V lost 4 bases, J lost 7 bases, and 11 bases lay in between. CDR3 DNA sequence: TGCGCCAGCAGCCCGGACCCCGGGACCCAGTACTTC. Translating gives CASSPDPGTQYF.

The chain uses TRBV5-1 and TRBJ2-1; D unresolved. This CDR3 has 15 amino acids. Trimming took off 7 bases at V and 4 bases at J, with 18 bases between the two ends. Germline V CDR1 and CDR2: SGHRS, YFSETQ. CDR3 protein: CASSPRTSGYNEQFF. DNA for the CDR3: TGCGCCAGCTCCCCCCGGACGTCCGGTTACAATGAGCAGTTCTTC.

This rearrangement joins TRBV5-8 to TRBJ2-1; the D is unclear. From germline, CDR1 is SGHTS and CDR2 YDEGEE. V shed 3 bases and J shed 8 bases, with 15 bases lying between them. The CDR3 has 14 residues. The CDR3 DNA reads TGTGCCAGCAGCTGGATAGGACGCGTCGATGAGCAGTTCTTC. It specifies CASSWIGRVDEQFF.

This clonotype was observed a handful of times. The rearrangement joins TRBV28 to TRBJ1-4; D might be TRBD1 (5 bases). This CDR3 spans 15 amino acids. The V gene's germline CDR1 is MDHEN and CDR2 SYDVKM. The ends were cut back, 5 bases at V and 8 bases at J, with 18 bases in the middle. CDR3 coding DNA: TGTGCCAGCAGTCCCCCGTCCTCACAGGACGAAAAACTGTTTTTT. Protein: CASSPPSSQDEKLFF.

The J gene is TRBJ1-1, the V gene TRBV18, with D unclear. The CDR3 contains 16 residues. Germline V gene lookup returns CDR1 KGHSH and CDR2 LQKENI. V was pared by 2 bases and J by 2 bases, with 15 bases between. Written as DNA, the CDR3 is TGTGCCAGCTCACCATCGATGGGCCAGGTAAACACTGAAGCTTTCTTT. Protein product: CASSPSMGQVNTEAFF.

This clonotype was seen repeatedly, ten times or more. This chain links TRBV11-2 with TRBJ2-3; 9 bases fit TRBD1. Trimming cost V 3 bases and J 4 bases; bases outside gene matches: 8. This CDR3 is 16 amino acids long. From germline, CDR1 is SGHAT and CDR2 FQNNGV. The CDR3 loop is CASSLTGGGFSDTQYF. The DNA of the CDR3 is TGTGCCAGCAGCTTGACAGGGGGAGGTTTTTCAGATACGCAGTATTTT. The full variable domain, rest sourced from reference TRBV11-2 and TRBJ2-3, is EAGVAQSPRYKIIEKRQSVAFWCNPISGHATLYWYQQILGQGPKLLIQFQNNGVVDDSQLPKDRFSAERLKGVDSTLKIQPAKLEDSAVYLCASSLTGGGFSDTQYFGPGTRLTVL.

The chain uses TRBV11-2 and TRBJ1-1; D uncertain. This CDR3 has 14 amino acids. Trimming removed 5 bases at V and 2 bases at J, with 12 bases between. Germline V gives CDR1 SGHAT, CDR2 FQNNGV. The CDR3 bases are TGTGCCAGCAGCCCCCGGACGGCAAACACTGAAGCTTTCTTT. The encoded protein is CASSPRTANTEAFF.

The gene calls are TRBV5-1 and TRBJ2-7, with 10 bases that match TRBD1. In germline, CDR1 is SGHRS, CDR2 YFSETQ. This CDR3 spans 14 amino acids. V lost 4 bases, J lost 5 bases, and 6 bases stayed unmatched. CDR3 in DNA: TGCGCCAGCAGCCAGGGACAGGGGATCAACGAGCAGTACTTC. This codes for CASSQGQGINEQYF.

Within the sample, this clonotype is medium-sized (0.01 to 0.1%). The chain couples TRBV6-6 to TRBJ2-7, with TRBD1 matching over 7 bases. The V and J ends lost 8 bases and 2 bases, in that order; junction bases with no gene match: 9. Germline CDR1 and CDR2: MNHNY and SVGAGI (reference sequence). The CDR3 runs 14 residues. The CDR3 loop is CASERPGQTYEQYF. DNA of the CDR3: TGTGCCAGCGAGCGCCCGGGACAGACCTACGAGCAGTACTTC.

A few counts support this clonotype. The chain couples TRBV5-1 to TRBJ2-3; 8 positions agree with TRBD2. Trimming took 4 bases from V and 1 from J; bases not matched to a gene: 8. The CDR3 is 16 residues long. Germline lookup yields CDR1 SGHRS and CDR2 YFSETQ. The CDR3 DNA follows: TGCGCCAGCAGCGGATCAGGAGCGGGGGGCACAGATACGCAGTATTTT. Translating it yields CASSGSGAGGTDTQYF. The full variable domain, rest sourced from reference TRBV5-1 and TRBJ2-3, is KAGVTQTPRYLIKTRGQQVTLSCSPISGHRSVSWYQQTPGQGLQFLFEYFSETQRNKGNFPGRFSGRQFSNSRSEMNVSTLELGDSALYLCASSGSGAGGTDTQYFGPGTRLTVL.

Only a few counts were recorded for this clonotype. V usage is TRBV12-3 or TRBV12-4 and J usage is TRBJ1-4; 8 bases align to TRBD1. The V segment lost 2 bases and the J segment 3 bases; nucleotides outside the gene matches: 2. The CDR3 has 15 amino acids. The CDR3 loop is CASSLNRGANEKLFF. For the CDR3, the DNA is TGTGCCAGCAGTTTAAACAGGGGGGCTAATGAAAAACTGTTTTTT.

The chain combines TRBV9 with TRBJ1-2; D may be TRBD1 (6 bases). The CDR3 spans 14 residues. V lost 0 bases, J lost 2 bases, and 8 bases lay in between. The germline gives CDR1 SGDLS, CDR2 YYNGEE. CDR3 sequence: CASSVGQGNYGYTF. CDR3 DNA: TGTGCCAGCAGCGTAGGGCAGGGGAACTATGGCTACACCTTC.

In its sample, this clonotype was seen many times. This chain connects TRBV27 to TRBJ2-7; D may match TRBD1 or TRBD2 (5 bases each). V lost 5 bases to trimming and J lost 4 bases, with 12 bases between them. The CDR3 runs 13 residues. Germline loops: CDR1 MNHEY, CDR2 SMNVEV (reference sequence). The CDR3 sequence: CASSEGYGYEQYF. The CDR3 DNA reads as TGTGCCAGCAGTGAGGGGTATGGGTACGAGCAGTACTTC.

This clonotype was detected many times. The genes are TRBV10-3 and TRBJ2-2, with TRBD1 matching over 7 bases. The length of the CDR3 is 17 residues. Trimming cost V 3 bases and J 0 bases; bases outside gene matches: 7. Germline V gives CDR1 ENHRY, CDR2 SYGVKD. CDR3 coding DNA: TGTGCCATCAGTGACCTGAAGACAGGGCCGAACACCGGGGAGCTGTTTTTT. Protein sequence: CAISDLKTGPNTGELFF.

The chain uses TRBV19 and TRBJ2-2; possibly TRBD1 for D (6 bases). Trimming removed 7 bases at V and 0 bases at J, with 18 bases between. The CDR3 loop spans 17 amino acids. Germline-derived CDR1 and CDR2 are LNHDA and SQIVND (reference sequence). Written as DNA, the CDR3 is TGTGCCAGTACTCGTACGAAGACAGGAGCGAACACCGGGGAGCTGTTTTTT. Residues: CASTRTKTGANTGELFF.

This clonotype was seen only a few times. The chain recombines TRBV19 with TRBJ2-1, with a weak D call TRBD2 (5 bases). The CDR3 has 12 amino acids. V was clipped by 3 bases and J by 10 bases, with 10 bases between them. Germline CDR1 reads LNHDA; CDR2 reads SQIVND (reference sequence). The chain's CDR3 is CASSMVLAEQFF. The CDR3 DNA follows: TGTGCCAGTAGTATGGTGCTAGCCGAGCAGTTCTTC.

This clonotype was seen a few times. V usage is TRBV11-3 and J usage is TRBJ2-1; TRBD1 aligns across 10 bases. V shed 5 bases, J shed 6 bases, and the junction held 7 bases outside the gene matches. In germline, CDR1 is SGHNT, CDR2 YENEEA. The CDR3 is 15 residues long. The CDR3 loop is CASSHRDRGINEQFF. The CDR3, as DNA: TGTGCCAGCAGCCACCGGGACAGGGGTATCAATGAGCAGTTCTTC.